A single sample is the source of the 29 T cell receptor beta chains below, sequenced in a study of blood T cell repertoires in COVID-19. Only in-frame clones appear in the TCRdb table, and some are missing; sequencing was by immunoSEQ multiplex PCR. Of over 400,000 clones listed, around nine tenths are singletons. The sequenced material came from PBMCs or T cells enriched from blood (not recorded which). The receptor set was obtained from a woman aged 55-70 years who had recovered from COVID-19.

The chain couples TRBV27 to TRBJ1-5, with 11 bases fitting TRBD1. The J segment lost 10 bases and the V segment lost 6 bases, leaving 5 bases of the junction unmatched. CDR3 length: 13 amino acids. The germline gives CDR1 MNHEY, CDR2 SMNVEV (reference sequence). CDR3 bases: TGTGCCAGCAGGGCGGACAGGGGGCGACCCCAGCATTTT. The encoded protein is CASRADRGRPQHF.

This sequence joins TRBV9 and TRBJ1-2; maybe TRBD1 (5 bases). Germline values: CDR1 SGDLS, CDR2 YYNGEE. The CDR3 consists of 14 residues. V was pared by 0 bases and J by 4 bases, with 10 bases between. As DNA, the CDR3 is TGTGCCAGCAGCGTAGGGGGCGAAGGCTATGGCTACACCTTC. It encodes CASSVGGEGYGYTF.

V and J are TRBV29-1 and TRBJ1-3; 7 bases are shared with TRBD1. CDR3 length equals 13 residues. CDR1 is SQVTM and CDR2 is ANQGSEA in the germline V gene. Unmatched junction bases numbered 3, after V lost 6 bases and J lost 1 base. The CDR3 DNA follows: TGCAGCGTGAACAGGGGTTCTGGAAACACCATATATTTT. Translation gives CSVNRGSGNTIYF.

This rearrangement joins TRBV5-1 to TRBJ1-2, with a possible D match to TRBD1 (5 bases). CDR3 length equals 14 residues. V was cut by 0 bases and J by 8 bases, with 14 bases left in between. CDR1 SGHRS and CDR2 YFSETQ come from the germline V gene. In nucleotides, the CDR3 is TGCGCCAGCAGCTTGGATGGGGGGTCGGAGGGCTACACCTTC. Residues: CASSLDGGSEGYTF. The entire variable domain, with the rest obtained from reference TRBV5-1 and TRBJ1-2, is as follows: KAGVTQTPRYLIKTRGQQVTLSCSPISGHRSVSWYQQTPGQGLQFLFEYFSETQRNKGNFPGRFSGRQFSNSRSEMNVSTLELGDSALYLCASSLDGGSEGYTFGSGTRLTVV.

The V gene is TRBV11-2, the J gene TRBJ2-7; tentative D call: TRBD2 (6 bases). CDR1 is SGHAT, CDR2 FQNNGV, per germline. The CDR3 runs 13 residues. Trimming removed 1 base at V and 4 bases at J, with 8 bases between. For the CDR3, the DNA is TGTGCCAGCAGCTTAGGGGGAGGTTACGAGCAGTACGTC. Protein sequence: CASSLGGGYEQYV.

The rearrangement uses TRBV19 and TRBJ2-3; weak D call: TRBD1 (5 bases). CDR3 length equals 16 residues. V lost 4 bases and J 2 bases, leaving 16 bases between the germline ends. CDR1 and CDR2 (germline): LNHDA, SQIVND (reference sequence). This chain's CDR3 is CASSTIRGHDTDTQYF. The DNA of the CDR3 is TGTGCCAGTAGTACCATACGAGGACACGACACAGATACGCAGTATTTT.

The rearrangement uses TRBV19 and TRBJ1-2; no clear D gene. Germline loops: CDR1 LNHDA, CDR2 SQIVND (reference sequence). The CDR3 runs 13 residues. Trimming removed 5 bases at V and 7 bases at J, with 14 bases between. CDR3 DNA sequence: TGTGCCAGTAGTTCGTTGAGGAGCAGTGGCTACACCTTC. It is translated as CASSSLRSSGYTF.

The J gene is TRBJ1-1, the V gene TRBV5-1; D perhaps matches TRBD1 (6 bases). V lost 0 bases, J lost 4 bases, and 13 bases lay in between. Germline V gene lookup returns CDR1 SGHRS and CDR2 YFSETQ. The length of the CDR3 is 15 residues. The CDR3 spells CASSLVSGAGTEAFF. For the CDR3, the DNA is TGCGCCAGCAGCTTGGTGTCAGGGGCAGGCACTGAAGCTTTCTTT.

J is TRBJ2-7 and V is TRBV7-8; a weak D match, TRBD1 (6 bases). The CDR3 has 14 amino acids. The V gene lost 1 base and the J gene lost 3 bases, with 10 bases spanning the gap. Germline V gives CDR1 SGHVS, CDR2 FQNEAQ. The CDR3 bases are TGTGCCAGCAGCTTAGTTCAGGGGAACTACGAGCAGTACTTC. Translated, it gives CASSLVQGNYEQYF.

Points on this clone: Distinct nucleotide sequences in the sample also encode this CDR3. The V and J genes are TRBV5-1 and TRBJ2-5, with 8 nucleotides matching TRBD2. The CDR3 is 14 residues long. Germline V lookup: CDR1 SGHRS, CDR2 YFSETQ. V dropped 1 base and J dropped 1; count of bases not matched to a gene: 0. The CDR3 DNA follows: TGCGCCAGCAGCTTGCGGGGGGGCCAAGAGACCCAGTACTTC. It translates to CASSLRGGQETQYF.

This chain links TRBV19 with TRBJ1-1; D is perhaps TRBD1 (5 bases). CDR1 LNHDA and CDR2 SQIVND come from the germline V gene (reference sequence). The germline V and J ends were trimmed by 7 bases and 1 base, with 10 bases remaining between them. The CDR3 totals 13 residues. The CDR3 sequence: CASKRGWNTEAFF. CDR3 DNA sequence: TGTGCCAGTAAGCGGGGCTGGAACACTGAAGCTTTCTTT.

This clone was seen just once. In DNA, the CDR3 is TGTGCCAGCAGCTTTTCGCCGGTAAACACCGGGGAGCTGTTTTTT. Protein product: CASSFSPVNTGELFF. The rearrangement links TRBV5-4 to TRBJ2-2, with D uncertain. Germline V gene sequence: CDR1 SGHNT, CDR2 YYREEE (reference sequence). Trimming pared 2 bases from V and 2 bases from J, leaving 10 bases between. The CDR3 extends over 15 amino acids.

V is TRBV2 and J is TRBJ1-6, with 12 bases matching TRBD1. Trimming removed 2 bases from V and 8 bases from J; junction bases left unmatched: 7. There are 17 residues in the CDR3. Germline lookup yields CDR1 SNHLY and CDR2 FYNNEI. CDR3 nucleotides: TGTGCCAGCAGTGAAACGGGGACAGGGGGCCTAGATTCACCCCTCCACTTT. Translation gives CASSETGTGGLDSPLHF.

The J gene is TRBJ2-1, the V gene TRBV7-9; TRBD1 matches at 7 bases. This CDR3 is 14 amino acids long. The V gene's germline CDR1 is SEHNR and CDR2 FQNEAQ (reference sequence). J lost 4 bases, V lost 4 bases, and 4 bases had no gene match. CDR3: CASSSGQVYNEQFF. The DNA for the CDR3 is TGTGCCAGCAGCTCCGGACAGGTATACAATGAGCAGTTCTTC.

In nucleotides, the CDR3 is TGTGCCAGCAGTGGACTGCCGGAAGCGACCCAGTACTTC. Protein: CASSGLPEATQYF. The V and J genes are TRBV2 and TRBJ2-5; D is unclear. The ends were cut back, 4 bases at V and 7 bases at J, with 13 bases in the middle. CDR3 length: 13 residues. CDR1 is SNHLY and CDR2 is FYNNEI in the germline V gene. Drawing the rest from reference TRBV2 and TRBJ2-5, the complete variable domain is EPEVTQTPSHQVTQMGQEVILRCVPISNHLYFYWYRQILGQKVEFLVSFYNNEISEKSEIFDDQFSVERPDGSNFTLKIRSTKLEDSAMYFCASSGLPEATQYFGPGTRLLVL.

V and J are TRBV5-6 and TRBJ2-7; D is perhaps TRBD1 (5 bases). CDR1 is SGHDT and CDR2 is YYEEEE in the germline V gene. CDR3 length: 15 residues. The V gene lost 4 bases and the J gene lost 4 bases, with 18 bases spanning the gap. Here the CDR3 DNA reads TGTGCCAGCAGCCCCCGTCCCCAGGGATGGTACGAGCAGTACTTC. Encoded protein: CASSPRPQGWYEQYF.

The rearrangement links TRBV13 to TRBJ1-3; tentatively, D is TRBD1 (6 bases). The V gene's germline CDR1 is PRHDT and CDR2 FYEKMQ (reference sequence). This CDR3 contains 16 residues. Deletions cut 2 bases from V and 3 bases from J, with 14 bases between. In DNA form, the CDR3 reads TGTGCCAGCAGCTTATTCCGGGGGGCTATTGGAAACACCATATATTTT. Translation: CASSLFRGAIGNTIYF.

DNA for the CDR3: TGCAGCGTCGGGGGCAGGGGGCGGAATGAGCAGTTCTTC. This sequence encodes CSVGGRGRNEQFF. The rearrangement links TRBV29-1 to TRBJ2-1, with 8 positions matching TRBD1. The germline V gene encodes CDR1 SQVTM and CDR2 ANQGSEA. The CDR3 has 13 amino acids. The J segment lost 7 bases and the V segment lost 6 bases, leaving 8 bases of the junction unmatched.

This clone showed up just a few times. The chain is built from TRBV19 and TRBJ2-5, with 9 bases aligning to TRBD1. CDR1 and CDR2 (germline): LNHDA, SQIVND (reference sequence). This CDR3 region has 13 residues. V was clipped by 5 bases and J by 7 bases; unmatched bases: 5. Written as DNA, the CDR3 is TGTGCCAGTAGTTCGACAGGGGGAGGGACCCAGTACTTC. This gives the protein CASSSTGGGTQYF. The complete variable domain, with remaining parts taken from reference TRBV19 and TRBJ2-5, reads DGGITQSPKYLFRKEGQNVTLSCEQNLNHDAMYWYRQDPGQGLRLIYYSQIVNDFQKGDIAEGYSVSREKKESFPLTVTSAQKNPTAFYLCASSSTGGGTQYFGPGTRLLVL.

This chain connects TRBV5-1 to TRBJ2-3; D possibly corresponds to TRBD2 (6 bases). The V end was cut by 4 bases, the J end by 1 base, with 13 bases between. CDR1 and CDR2 (germline): SGHRS, YFSETQ. This CDR3 has 15 amino acids. This CDR3 is CASSRMGGGTDTQYF. As DNA, the CDR3 is TGCGCCAGCAGCAGGATGGGCGGGGGCACAGATACGCAGTATTTT.

The V gene is TRBV28, the J gene TRBJ2-7, with D possibly matching TRBD2 (6 bases). CDR1 and CDR2 from the germline V gene are MDHEN and SYDVKM. The CDR3 totals 14 residues. The V gene lost 4 bases and the J gene lost 1 base, with 11 bases spanning the gap. This chain's CDR3 is CASSSGTGSYEQYV. CDR3 nucleotides: TGTGCCAGCAGTTCAGGGACTGGGTCCTACGAGCAGTACGTC.

The chain has TRBV5-4 and TRBJ1-2; D call uncertain. The germline V gene has CDR1 SGHNT and CDR2 YYREEE (reference sequence). Trimming took 4 bases from V and 2 from J, leaving 9 bases between them. The CDR3 is made up of 13 amino acids. The CDR3 nucleotides read TGTGCCAGCAGCCTGGACGGGAACTATGGCTACACCTTC. Translation: CASSLDGNYGYTF.

V and J are TRBV6-1 and TRBJ2-3; no firm D call. Germline V gives CDR1 MNHNS, CDR2 SASEGT. Trimming stripped 1 base from V and 0 bases from J, with 11 bases between. The CDR3 loop spans 16 amino acids. The DNA for the CDR3 is TGTGCCAGCAGTGAAGACAGCTACCTTAGCACAGATACGCAGTATTTT. The encoded protein is CASSEDSYLSTDTQYF.

This sequence joins TRBV2 and TRBJ2-3; 9 nucleotides align to TRBD1. The CDR3 covers 14 residues. The germline CDR1 and CDR2 sequences are SNHLY and FYNNEI. V dropped 8 bases and J dropped 3; count of bases not matched to a gene: 6. CDR3 DNA sequence: TGTGCCAGCCGTCCCGGGACAGGGACAGATACGCAGTATTTT. Protein sequence: CASRPGTGTDTQYF. Combining the CDR3 with reference TRBV2 and TRBJ2-3 gives the whole variable domain EPEVTQTPSHQVTQMGQEVILRCVPISNHLYFYWYRQILGQKVEFLVSFYNNEISEKSEIFDDQFSVERPDGSNFTLKIRSTKLEDSAMYFCASRPGTGTDTQYFGPGTRLTVL.

This sequence joins TRBV3-1 (or the pseudogene TRBV3-2) and TRBJ2-7; TRBD1 aligns across 8 bases. V gave up 3 bases and J gave up 4 bases; unmatched junction bases: 8. Germline CDR1 LGHDT, CDR2 YNNKEL (reference sequence). The CDR3 has 15 amino acids. CDR3 sequence reads: CASSHGQGAIYEQYF. DNA of the CDR3: TGTGCCAGCAGCCACGGGCAGGGGGCCATATACGAGCAGTACTTC.

The rearrangement joins TRBV27 to TRBJ1-5; 7 bases agree with TRBD1. The CDR3 extends over 14 amino acids. The J segment lost 5 bases and the V segment lost 5 bases, leaving 6 bases of the junction unmatched. Per germline, CDR1 MNHEY and CDR2 SMNVEV (reference sequence). CDR3: CASSPRQGDQPQHF. The CDR3 coding sequence is TGTGCCAGCAGTCCCCGACAGGGTGATCAGCCCCAGCATTTT.

V gene TRBV9 combines with J gene TRBJ1-4; no definite D call. The CDR3 runs to 12 residues. In germline, CDR1 is SGDLS, CDR2 YYNGEE. V was cut by 1 base and J by 10 bases, with 8 bases left in between. The CDR3 DNA is TGTGCCAGCAGCGTACGGGGTGGAAAACTGTTTTTT. Protein: CASSVRGGKLFF.

This chain uses TRBV7-8 with TRBJ2-1; TRBD2 matches at 11 bases. V lost 0 bases, J lost 14 bases, and 6 bases stayed unmatched. Germline V gene data show CDR1 as SGHVS and CDR2 as FQNEAQ. The CDR3 runs 14 residues. The CDR3 reads CASSLAALAGGEFF. CDR3 nucleotide sequence: TGTGCCAGCAGCTTAGCGGCCCTAGCGGGGGGCGAGTTCTTC.

Only a few counts were recorded for this clone. V is TRBV12-5 and J is TRBJ2-2, with TRBD1 matching over 11 bases. CDR3 size: 16 residues. J lost 2 bases, V lost 6 bases, and 5 bases had no gene match. Per germline, CDR1 LGHNT and CDR2 FRNRAP. CDR3 protein: CASGRDRGTNTGELFF. The DNA of the CDR3 is TGTGCTAGTGGACGGGACAGGGGGACAAACACCGGGGAGCTGTTTTTT.